This T cell receptor (beta chain) was recovered during a study of vaccination and CD4 T cells after COVID-19. Once obtained from cultured CD4+ T cells, the DNA was sequenced using the Oncomine TCR Beta short-read assay. Via MiXCR, TCRdb re-called the PCR reads, giving one row per CDR3 protein. The top ten clones hold approximately 26% of a sample with around 20,000 distinct CDR3 sequences, roughly 40% of them seen once. This CDR3 is built from 14 residues. In germline, CDR1 is SNHLY, CDR2 FYNNEI. V was trimmed by 2 bases and J by 10 bases, leaving 18 bases between them. This clonotype has more than one count but fewer than ten. What it binds is unknown. Documented treatment: approximately 9-day PBMC culture with coronavirus spike peptide pools or control peptides (ViraFEST assay).

The chain couples TRBV2 to TRBJ2-7; D unclear. This TCR came from a human donor who had recovered from COVID-19. The sequencing used CD4+ T cells from blood, cultured in vitro, collected before SARS-CoV-2 vaccination. The CDR3 protein is CASSESFVSKFQYF. In DNA, the CDR3 is TGTGCCAGCAGTGAATCTTTCGTCAGCAAGTTTCAGTACTTC. The whole variable domain, filled in from reference TRBV2 and TRBJ2-7, reads EPEVTQTPSHQVTQMGQEVILRCVPISNHLYFYWYRQILGQKVEFLVSFYNNEISEKSEIFDDQFSVERPDGSNFTLKIRSTKLEDSAMYFCASSESFVSKFQYFGPGTRLTVT.